These 21 T cell receptor beta chains were all obtained from the same sample, sequenced in a study of shared clonotypes between healthy human individuals. Clones were sequenced by immunoSEQ multiplex PCR, and TCRdb holds only the in-frame ones, with some missing. Among about 1.1 million clones, roughly 74% were seen once, and the ten largest hold roughly 0.62%. Input material: memory CD4+ T cells from PBMCs. The subset is: CD45RA-negative fraction. Every receptor here comes from a young man in good health. Some clones in this sample may be carry-over from other donors' samples.

The rearrangement uses TRBV5-1 and TRBJ1-2; D is possibly TRBD1 (6 bases). V lost 7 bases and J 4 bases, leaving 17 bases between the germline ends. From germline, CDR1 is SGHRS and CDR2 YFSETQ. The CDR3 is 14 amino acids. The chain's CDR3 is CASGEGGLSYGYTF. CDR3 nucleotide sequence: TGCGCCAGCGGCGAGGGGGGGCTTAGCTATGGCTACACCTTC. The full variable domain, with the rest looked up from reference TRBV5-1 and TRBJ1-2, is KAGVTQTPRYLIKTRGQQVTLSCSPISGHRSVSWYQQTPGQGLQFLFEYFSETQRNKGNFPGRFSGRQFSNSRSEMNVSTLELGDSALYLCASGEGGLSYGYTFGSGTRLTVV.

The chain couples TRBV5-8 to TRBJ2-7; TRBD2 is a possible D gene (5 bases). The CDR3 runs to 16 residues. Trimming stripped 2 bases from V and 7 bases from J, with 22 bases between. Germline values: CDR1 SGHTS, CDR2 YDEGEE. The chain's CDR3 is CASSLPGQPGNHEQYF. In nucleotides, the CDR3 is TGTGCCAGCAGCTTACCCGGGCAGCCGGGAAACCATGAGCAGTACTTC.

The rearrangement uses TRBV18 and TRBJ2-4, with D perhaps given as TRBD1 or TRBD2 (5 bases each). Germline lookup yields CDR1 KGHSH and CDR2 LQKENI. The CDR3 has 14 amino acids. The germline V and J ends were trimmed by 3 bases and 9 bases, with 15 bases remaining between them. The CDR3 region is CASSPGVWGSIQYF. CDR3 DNA sequence: TGTGCCAGCTCACCCGGAGTCTGGGGGAGCATTCAGTACTTC.

Of note for this clone: The identical CDR3 is also encoded by other nucleotide sequences in the sample. The chain carries TRBV7-2 and TRBJ2-6; D gene uncertain. V lost 5 bases and J lost 1, with 12 bases in between. CDR1 SGHTA and CDR2 FQGNSA come from the germline V gene. The CDR3 consists of 16 residues. The CDR3 DNA follows: TGTGCCAGCAGCCTAAGTCGAGCGTCTGGGGCCAACGTCCTGACTTTC. Protein: CASSLSRASGANVLTF.

This clone was counted between two and nine times. The chain links TRBV27 to TRBJ2-7; no clear D gene. Germline V gene sequence: CDR1 MNHEY, CDR2 SMNVEV (reference sequence). The CDR3 contains 15 residues. V was trimmed by 1 base and J by 0 bases, leaving 10 bases between them. The CDR3 DNA follows: TGTGCCAGCAGTTTATATGGCACTTACTCCTACGAGCAGTACTTC. Protein product: CASSLYGTYSYEQYF.

The V gene is TRBV7-7, the J gene TRBJ2-5, with D hard to call. The CDR3 contains 14 residues. The germline CDR1 and CDR2 sequences are SSHAT and FNYEAQ (reference sequence). With 3 bases removed from V and 5 bases from J, the gap between germline ends came to 13 bases. The CDR3 is CASSFDGVRETQYF. Here the CDR3 DNA reads TGTGCCAGCAGCTTCGATGGGGTTCGCGAGACCCAGTACTTC.

J is TRBJ1-1 and V is TRBV9; D remains ambiguous. V dropped 0 bases and J dropped 0 bases, with 9 bases sitting between them. CDR1 and CDR2 from the germline V gene are SGDLS and YYNGEE. This CDR3 region has 15 residues. The CDR3 nucleotides read TGTGCCAGCAGCGTAGGCGCCACATTGAACACTGAAGCTTTCTTT. Protein product: CASSVGATLNTEAFF. The whole variable domain, remainder taken from reference TRBV9 and TRBJ1-1, is DSGVTQTPKHLITATGQRVTLRCSPRSGDLSVYWYQQSLDQGLQFLIQYYNGEERAKGNILERFSAQQFPDLHSELNLSSLELGDSALYFCASSVGATLNTEAFFGQGTRLTVV.

The rearrangement uses TRBV27 and TRBJ2-2; D ambiguous. Germline V gene sequence: CDR1 MNHEY, CDR2 SMNVEV (reference sequence). The CDR3 is made up of 14 amino acids. V dropped 3 bases and J dropped 1 base, with 6 bases sitting between them. The chain's CDR3 is CASSFHRNTGELFF. CDR3 DNA: TGTGCCAGCAGTTTCCACAGGAACACCGGGGAGCTGTTTTTT.

The chain links TRBV6-1 to TRBJ1-2; D ambiguous. CDR3 length equals 13 residues. The V gene's germline CDR1 is MNHNS and CDR2 SASEGT. The V and J ends lost 2 bases and 6 bases respectively, with 10 bases between them. Written as DNA, the CDR3 is TGTGCCAGCAGTGAACTGGGAAGCGATGGCTACACCTTC. Its protein product is CASSELGSDGYTF.

This clone appeared a few times. CDR3 DNA: TGCGCCAGCAGGCCCACTAGCGGAGCTGCCAATGAGCAGTTCTTC. It yields the protein CASRPTSGAANEQFF. This rearrangement joins TRBV5-1 to TRBJ2-1; TRBD2 matches at 8 bases. Germline loops: CDR1 SGHRS, CDR2 YFSETQ. V gave up 5 bases and J gave up 6 bases; unmatched junction bases: 10. The CDR3 consists of 15 residues.

This clone appeared a single time. V gene TRBV5-5 combines with J gene TRBJ1-2; tentatively, D is TRBD1 (5 bases). This CDR3 contains 16 residues. Trimming removed 4 bases from V and 4 bases from J, with 20 bases in between. Germline V gene data show CDR1 as SGHKS and CDR2 as YYEKEE (reference sequence). CDR3 sequence (DNA): TGTGCCAGCAGCCTGGGTTGGGGCAGGCTAATCTATGGCTACACCTTC. This encodes CASSLGWGRLIYGYTF.

This clone was counted only a few times. The chain is built from TRBV27 and TRBJ1-5; D may be TRBD1 (6 bases). Trimming pared 2 bases from V and 4 bases from J, leaving 6 bases between. Germline loops: CDR1 MNHEY, CDR2 SMNVEV (reference sequence). The CDR3 runs to 13 residues. CDR3 sequence reads: CASSLGQNQPQHF. The CDR3 bases are TGTGCCAGCAGTTTAGGACAGAATCAGCCCCAGCATTTT.

This clone was picked up one time. The genes are TRBV6-6 and TRBJ2-3; 9 bases fit TRBD1. This CDR3 has 15 amino acids. V shed 8 bases and J 5 bases; nucleotides not matched to a gene: 11. Germline loops: CDR1 MNHNY, CDR2 SVGAGI (reference sequence). This CDR3 is CASLQGAYPGDTQYF. Here the CDR3 DNA reads TGTGCCAGCCTACAGGGGGCCTATCCTGGAGATACGCAGTATTTT.

The V gene is TRBV5-1, the J gene TRBJ2-5, with TRBD1 identical over 7 bases. The CDR3 extends over 15 amino acids. In germline, CDR1 is SGHRS, CDR2 YFSETQ. After removal of 1 base from V and 3 bases from J, the junction contained 6 bases not matched to a gene. The CDR3 nucleotides read TGCGCCAGCAGCTTGATAGGGACAGTGGAAGAGACCCAGTACTTC. Its protein is CASSLIGTVEETQYF.

This chain joins TRBV12-2 and TRBJ2-5; whether TRBD2, the table's D call, matches the DNA was not checked. TRBV12-2 is a pseudogene. The CDR3 spans 18 residues. CDR3 in amino acids: CASRLARLTSGRGETQYF. CDR3 nucleotide sequence: TGTGCAAGTCGCTTAGCCCGCCTGACTAGCGGGAGGGGAGAGACCCAGTACTTC.

The chain combines TRBV18 with TRBJ2-7; D gene uncertain. Trimming took 3 bases from V and 7 from J, leaving 13 bases between them. From germline, CDR1 is KGHSH and CDR2 LQKENI. The CDR3 is 13 amino acids. Here the CDR3 DNA reads TGTGCCAGCTCACCGGCACAGCTGCGGGAGCAGTACTTC. Translation: CASSPAQLREQYF.

This clone was counted between two and nine times. This may be a read error: a much more frequent sequence differs by one nucleotide. In DNA form, the CDR3 reads TGTGCCCGGAGTCACAAAGCGAGTCGCGAGCAGTACTTC. Protein product: CARSHKASREQYF. This sequence joins TRBV30 and TRBJ2-7; no definite D call. CDR1 GTSNPN and CDR2 SVGIG come from the germline V gene (reference sequence). This CDR3 is 13 amino acids long.

A note on this clone: One junction end disagrees with the germline gene, perhaps due to a read error. This chain uses TRBV28 with TRBJ1-1; the D gene is possibly TRBD1 (5 bases). The germline V gene encodes CDR1 MDHEN and CDR2 SYDVKM. This CDR3 region has 16 residues. CDR3 protein: CVSPDSRGWGNTEAFF. The DNA of the CDR3 is TGTGTCAGCCCCGACAGCCGGGGTTGGGGGAACACTGAAGCTTTCTTT.

This chain uses TRBV4-3 with TRBJ2-7, with D unclear. V was cut by 1 base and J by 0 bases, with 7 bases left in between. This CDR3 has 14 amino acids. Germline-derived CDR1 and CDR2 are LGHNA and YSLEER. Written as DNA, the CDR3 is TGCGCCAGCAGCCAAGGGCGCTTCTCCTACGAGCAGTACTTC. It specifies CASSQGRFSYEQYF.

V usage is TRBV28 and J usage is TRBJ2-5; D possibly matches TRBD1 or TRBD2 (5 bases each). The DNA end is more similar to TRBJ2-7, so the J call may be wrong. The CDR3 extends over 15 amino acids. Looked up from germline, CDR1 is MDHEN and CDR2 is SYDVKM. CDR3 region: CASSGSGRSSYEQYF. The CDR3 bases are TGTGCCAGCAGTGGCTCGGGACGGAGCTCCTACGAGCAGTACTTC.

The chain joins TRBV7-8 to TRBJ2-1; 10 bases are shared with TRBD2. V trimming: 6 bases; J trimming: 4 bases; junction bases outside the gene matches: 12. Germline CDR1 reads SGHVS; CDR2 reads FQNEAQ. This CDR3 comprises 17 residues. For the CDR3, the DNA is TGTGCCAGCAGATACCCCGCTAGCGGGAGTTTTTACAATGAGCAGTTCTTC. This gives the protein CASRYPASGSFYNEQFF.